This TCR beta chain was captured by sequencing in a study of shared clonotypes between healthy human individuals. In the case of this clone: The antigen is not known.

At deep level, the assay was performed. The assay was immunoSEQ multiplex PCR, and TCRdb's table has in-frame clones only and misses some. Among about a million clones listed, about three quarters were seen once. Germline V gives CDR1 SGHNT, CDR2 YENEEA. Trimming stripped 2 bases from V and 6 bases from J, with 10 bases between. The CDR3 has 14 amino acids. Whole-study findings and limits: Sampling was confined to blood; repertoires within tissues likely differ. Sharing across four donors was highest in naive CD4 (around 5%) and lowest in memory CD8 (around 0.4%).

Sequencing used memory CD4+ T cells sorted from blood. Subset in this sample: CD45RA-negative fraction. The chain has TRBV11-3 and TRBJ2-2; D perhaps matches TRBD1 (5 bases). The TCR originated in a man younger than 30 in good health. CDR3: CASSLQGWAGELFF. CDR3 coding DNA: TGTGCCAGCAGCTTACAGGGCTGGGCCGGGGAGCTGTTTTTT.